By its share, the clone carrying this T cell receptor (beta chain) is medium-sized. The antigen remains undetermined. TRB was amplified from about 250-500 ng of blood genomic DNA. This CDR3 comprises 14 residues. Germline values: CDR1 MNHEY, CDR2 SVGAGI. Between the trimmed V and J ends, which lost 8 bases and 4 bases, there was a span of 16 bases. Multiplex PCR with BIOMED2 TRB-A/B primer pools amplified TRB rearrangements. TCRdb re-called the multiplex PCR reads with MiXCR, one entry per CDR3 protein. The sample has 13,000 or so distinct CDR3 sequences, 28% seen once. The data belong to a study of T and B cells in COVID-19 patients. As for the study in general: Recovered patients mostly had mild to moderate COVID-19 managed as outpatients.

Whole-study results and caveats: There were 2,331 TCR clusters exclusive to the recovered cohort, some 31 with low generation probability. Highly clonal in active COVID-19, TRB repertoires exceeded healthy-donor diversity and richness at recovery.

The rearrangement links TRBV6-5 to TRBJ2-3; D is ambiguous. The sample was blood. The TCR was taken from a human donor who had recovered from COVID-19. CDR3 sequence (DNA): TGTGCCAGCGGGGTGGGGTCGGGTCCAGATACGCAGTATTTT. The encoded protein is CASGVGSGPDTQYF.